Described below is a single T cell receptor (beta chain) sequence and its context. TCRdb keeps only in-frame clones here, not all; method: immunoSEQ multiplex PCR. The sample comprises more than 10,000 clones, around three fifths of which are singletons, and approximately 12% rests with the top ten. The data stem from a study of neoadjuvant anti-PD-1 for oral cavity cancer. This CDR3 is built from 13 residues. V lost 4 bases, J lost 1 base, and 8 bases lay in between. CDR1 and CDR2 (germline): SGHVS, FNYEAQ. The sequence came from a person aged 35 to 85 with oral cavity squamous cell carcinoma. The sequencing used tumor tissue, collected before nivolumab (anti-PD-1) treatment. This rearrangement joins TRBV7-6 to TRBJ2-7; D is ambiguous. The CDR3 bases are TGTGCCAGCAGCTCCCCCGGATCCTACGAGCAGTACTTC. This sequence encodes CASSSPGSYEQYF. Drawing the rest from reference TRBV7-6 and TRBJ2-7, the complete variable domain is GAGVSQSPRYKVTKRGQDVALRCDPISGHVSLYWYRQALGQGPEFLTYFNYEAQQDKSGLPNDRFSAERPEGSISTLTIQRTEQRDSAMYRCASSSPGSYEQYFGPGTRLTVT.